This TCR beta chain came from a study of blood T cell repertoires in COVID-19. Study-level information: Sites in the United States, Italy and Spain provided acute and convalescent COVID-19 samples. T cells, B-cell-depleted T cells, or PBMCs supplied cDNA or gDNA.

After removal of 8 bases from V and 0 bases from J, the junction contained 12 bases not matched to a gene. CDR3 size: 18 residues. CDR1 and CDR2 (germline): MDHEN, SYDVKM. TCRdb's copy holds only in-frame clones and misses some; the assay was immunoSEQ multiplex PCR. In the table there are 250,000 or so clones, 80% to 90% of which are singletons. The cohort comprised adults aged about 18 to 90 years residing in approximately 25 US areas. The chain recombines TRBV28 with TRBJ1-5; 11 nucleotides match TRBD1. Sequencing was carried out using PBMCs or T cells enriched from blood (not recorded which). This sequence originates from a woman between 50 and 59 years old who had recovered from COVID-19. For the CDR3, the DNA is TGTGCCAGCCGGTTGGGGACAGGGGGTTTGTATAGCAATCAGCCCCAGCATTTT. Translating it yields CASRLGTGGLYSNQPQHF.